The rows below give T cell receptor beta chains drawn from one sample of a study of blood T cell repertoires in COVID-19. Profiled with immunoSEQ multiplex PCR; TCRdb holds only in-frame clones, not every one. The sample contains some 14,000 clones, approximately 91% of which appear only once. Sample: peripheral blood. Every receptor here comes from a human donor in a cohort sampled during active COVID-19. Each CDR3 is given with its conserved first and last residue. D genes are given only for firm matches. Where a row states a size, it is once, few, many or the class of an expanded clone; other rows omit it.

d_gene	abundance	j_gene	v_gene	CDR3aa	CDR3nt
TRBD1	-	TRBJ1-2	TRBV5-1	CASSAGQGDYGYTF	TGCGCCAGCAGCGCGGGACAGGGGGACTATGGCTACACCTTC
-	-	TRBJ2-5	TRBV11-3	CASDNRGGTQYF	TGTGCCAGCGATAACAGGGGAGGGACCCAGTACTTC
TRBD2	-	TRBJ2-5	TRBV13	CASSLVQAGVRQETQYF	TGTGCCAGCAGCTTAGTCCAGGCGGGGGTCCGCCAAGAGACCCAGTACTTC
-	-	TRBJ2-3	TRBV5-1	CASSLAPEASTDTQYF	TGCGCCAGCAGCTTGGCCCCCGAGGCTAGCACAGATACGCAGTATTTT
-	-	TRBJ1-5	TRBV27	CASRAESRSNQPQHF	TGTGCCAGCAGGGCGGAGTCTCGTAGCAATCAGCCCCAGCATTTT
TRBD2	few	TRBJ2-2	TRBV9	CASSVGLAGGSFTGELFF	TGTGCCAGCAGCGTAGGACTAGCGGGAGGATCGTTCACCGGGGAGCTGTTTTTT
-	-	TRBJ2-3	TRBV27	CATRGGPDTQYF	TGTGCCACTAGGGGGGGGCCCGATACGCAGTATTTT
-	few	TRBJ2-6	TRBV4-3	CASSQGSRGQPGANVLTF	TGCGCCAGCAGCCAGGGAAGCCGAGGACAGCCTGGGGCCAACGTCCTGACTTTC
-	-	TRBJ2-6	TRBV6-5	CASDRQDSGANVLTF	TGTGCCAGCGACCGACAGGACTCTGGGGCCAACGTCCTGACTTTC
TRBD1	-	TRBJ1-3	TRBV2	CASSETGGTGNTIYF	TGTGCCAGCTCAGAGACAGGGGGAACTGGAAACACCATATATTTT
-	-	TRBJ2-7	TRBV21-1	CASFRLADYEQYF	TGTGCCAGCTTTAGACTAGCGGATTACGAGCAGTACTTC
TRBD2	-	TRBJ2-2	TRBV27	CASRLLGGAPGELFF	TGTGCCAGCAGGCTTCTCGGGGGGGCCCCTGGGGAGCTGTTTTTT
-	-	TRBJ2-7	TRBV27	CASSWGLGAYEQYF	TGTGCCAGCAGTTGGGGCCTCGGAGCCTACGAGCAGTACTTC
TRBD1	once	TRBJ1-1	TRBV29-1	CSVDTGGRIIDTEAFF	TGCAGCGTTGATACAGGGGGCCGTATTATAGACACTGAAGCTTTCTTT
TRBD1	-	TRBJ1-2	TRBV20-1	CSASDRGDGYTF	TGCAGTGCCAGTGACAGGGGGGATGGCTACACCTTC
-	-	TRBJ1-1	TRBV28	CASRGAGENTEAFF	TGTGCCAGCAGGGGGGCGGGGGAGAACACTGAAGCTTTCTTT
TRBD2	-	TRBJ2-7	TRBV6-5	CASTRTSGGTYEQYF	TGTGCCAGCACTAGGACTAGCGGGGGCACCTACGAGCAGTACTTC
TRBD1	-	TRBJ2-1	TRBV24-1	CATSDARQGPVQEQFF	TGTGCCACCAGTGATGCTCGACAGGGACCCGTTCAGGAGCAGTTCTTC
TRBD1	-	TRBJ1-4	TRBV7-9	CASSSSRQGTNEKLFF	TGTGCCAGCAGCTCATCCAGACAGGGGACTAATGAAAAACTGTTTTTT
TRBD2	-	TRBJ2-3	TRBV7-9	CASSLGAGGPIDTQYF	TGTGCCAGCAGCTTAGGAGCGGGGGGGCCGATAGATACGCAGTATTTT
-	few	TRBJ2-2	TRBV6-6	CASSYRRGDTGELFF	TGTGCCAGCAGTTACCGACGGGGTGACACCGGGGAGCTGTTTTTT
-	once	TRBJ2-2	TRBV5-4	CASSLSQVNTGELFF	TGTGCCAGCAGCTTGTCACAGGTTAACACCGGGGAGCTGTTTTTT
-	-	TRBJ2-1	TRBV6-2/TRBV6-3	CASSDPAGISYNEQFF	TGTGCCAGCAGCGACCCGGCGGGGATAAGCTACAATGAGCAGTTCTTC
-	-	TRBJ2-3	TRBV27	CASSFLGLNTQYF	TGTGCCAGCAGTTTTCTGGGGCTAAATACGCAGTATTTT
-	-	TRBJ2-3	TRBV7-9	CASSLVLKGTATDTQYF	TGTGCCAGCAGCTTAGTTCTTAAGGGGACTGCCACAGATACGCAGTATTTT
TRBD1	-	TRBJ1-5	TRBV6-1	CASSEGGQGALQPQHF	TGTGCCAGCAGTGAAGGGGGACAGGGGGCTTTACAGCCCCAGCATTTT
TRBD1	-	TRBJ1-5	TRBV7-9	CASSLAGTGMQPQHF	TGTGCCAGCAGCTTAGCGGGGACAGGGATGCAGCCCCAGCATTTT
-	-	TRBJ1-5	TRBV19	CASKGKTNQPQHF	TGTGCCAGTAAGGGGAAGACCAATCAGCCCCAGCATTTT
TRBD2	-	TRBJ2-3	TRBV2	CASSTPSGENTDTQYF	TGTGCCAGCAGCACACCTAGCGGGGAGAACACAGATACGCAGTATTTT
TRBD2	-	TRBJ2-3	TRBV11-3	CASSSGTSVPADTQYF	TGTGCCAGCAGCTCCGGGACTAGCGTCCCCGCAGATACGCAGTATTTT
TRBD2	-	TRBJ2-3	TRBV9	CASSVAGGPSDTQYF	TGTGCCAGCAGCGTAGCGGGGGGGCCGTCAGATACGCAGTATTTT
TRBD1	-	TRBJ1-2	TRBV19	CASRPTGIGYGYTF	TGTGCCAGTAGGCCGACAGGGATTGGTTATGGCTACACCTTC
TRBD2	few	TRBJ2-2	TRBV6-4	CASSDSAGGPGELFF	TGTGCCAGCAGTGACTCCGCGGGGGGGCCCGGGGAGCTGTTTTTT
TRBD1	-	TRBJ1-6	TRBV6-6	CASSYSSQGASPLHF	TGTGCCAGCAGTTACTCGAGCCAGGGGGCTTCACCCCTCCACTTT
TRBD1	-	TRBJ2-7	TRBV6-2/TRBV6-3	CASSYSDREGNYEQYF	TGTGCCAGCAGTTACTCGGACAGGGAAGGCAACTACGAGCAGTACTTC
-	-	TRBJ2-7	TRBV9	CASSVGGTSSYEQYF	TGTGCCAGCAGCGTAGGCGGCACGTCCTCCTACGAGCAGTACTTC
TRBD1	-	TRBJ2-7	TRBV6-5	CASSTTGGEQYF	TGTGCCAGCAGTACCACAGGGGGCGAGCAGTACTTC
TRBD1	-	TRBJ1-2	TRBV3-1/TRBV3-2	CASSLGTGVGYGYTF	TGTGCCAGCAGCCTAGGGACAGGGGTTGGATATGGCTACACCTTC